The 2 T cell receptor beta chains reported below all come from one sample, sequenced in a study of blood T cell repertoires in COVID-19. The data were produced by immunoSEQ multiplex PCR, yet TCRdb's version contains in-frame clones alone and is incomplete. The sample lists about 330,000 clones, 92% occurring once. Sequencing was done on a sample of PBMCs or T cells enriched from blood (not recorded which). All receptors come from a woman under 40 who had recovered from COVID-19.

The CDR3 coding sequence is TGTGCCATCAGACGCCAGGGGGTAGATACGCAGTATTTT. This codes for CAIRRQGVDTQYF. This chain uses TRBV10-3 with TRBJ2-3; 7 bases line up with TRBD1. The CDR3 spans 13 residues. Germline V gene lookup returns CDR1 ENHRY and CDR2 SYGVKD. The junction had 5 bases not matched to a gene; V was cut back by 6 bases and J by 5 bases.

The genes are TRBV24-1 and TRBJ1-5; D is perhaps TRBD1 (6 bases). The V gene lost 0 bases and the J gene lost 3 bases, with 17 bases spanning the gap. The CDR3 has 18 amino acids. Germline values: CDR1 KGHDR, CDR2 SFDVKD. CDR3 nucleotides: TGTGCCACCAGTGATTTGGGGGGAGCGGCAGGGGCCAATCAGCCCCAGCATTTT. It is translated as CATSDLGGAAGANQPQHF.